A single sample is the source of the 30 T cell receptor beta chains below, sequenced in a study of cytomegalovirus exposure and HLA in healthy donors. 60 Vbeta and 13 Jbeta primers were used in PCR. Only in-frame clones appear in the TCRdb table, and some are missing; sequencing was by immunoSEQ multiplex PCR. This sample has about 190,000 clones, with 65% to 80% found just once. The source material was PBMCs. These receptors came from a man younger than 45 in good health and CMV-seropositive.

The gene calls are TRBV6-6 and TRBJ2-3, with TRBD2 matching 10 bases. With 5 bases clipped from V and 0 bases from J, the junction kept 5 bases outside the gene matches. The CDR3 is 16 amino acids. Germline loops: CDR1 MNHNY, CDR2 SVGAGI (reference sequence). The DNA for the CDR3 is TGTGCCAGCAGTCCACGGACTAGCGGAAGCACAGATACGCAGTATTTT. This encodes CASSPRTSGSTDTQYF.

This chain connects TRBV7-6 to TRBJ2-7, with 12 bases that match TRBD2. The CDR3 totals 16 residues. Trimming removed 1 base from V and 3 bases from J; junction bases left unmatched: 4. The germline V gene has CDR1 SGHVS and CDR2 FNYEAQ. This chain's CDR3 is CASSLELAGGLYEQYF. The CDR3 bases are TGTGCCAGCAGCTTAGAGCTAGCGGGAGGGCTCTACGAGCAGTACTTC. Drawing the rest from reference TRBV7-6 and TRBJ2-7, the complete variable domain is GAGVSQSPRYKVTKRGQDVALRCDPISGHVSLYWYRQALGQGPEFLTYFNYEAQQDKSGLPNDRFSAERPEGSISTLTIQRTEQRDSAMYRCASSLELAGGLYEQYFGPGTRLTVT.

The chain has TRBV6-5 and TRBJ2-5; possible D gene TRBD1, 5 bases. The assigned J gene may be wrong: the sequence end matches TRBJ2-7 better. The CDR3 length is 13 residues. The germline V gene has CDR1 MNHEY and CDR2 SVGAGI. The CDR3 DNA is TGTGCCAGCAGGGCAGGGTATCCCTACGAGCAGTACTTC. Amino acid sequence: CASRAGYPYEQYF.

The chain links TRBV4-2 to TRBJ2-1; 10 bases map to TRBD2. Germline V gives CDR1 LGHNA, CDR2 YNFKEQ. V lost 0 bases to trimming and J lost 7 bases; unmatched junction nucleotides: 9. The length of the CDR3 is 17 residues. The CDR3 region is CASSQDSSGRAENEQFF. CDR3 nucleotide sequence: TGTGCCAGCAGCCAAGATTCGAGCGGGAGGGCCGAAAATGAGCAGTTCTTC.

Turning to this clone: At the DNA level, this CDR3 is encoded by other sequences in the same sample as well. The V and J genes are TRBV7-2 and TRBJ1-2, with D tentatively TRBD1 (5 bases). This CDR3 has 15 amino acids. CDR1 is SGHTA, CDR2 FQGNSA, per germline. V was clipped by 6 bases and J by 6 bases, with 20 bases between them. CDR3 amino acids: CASRIGAGLSHGYTF. The CDR3 nucleotides read TGTGCCAGCAGAATAGGAGCAGGGCTGTCTCATGGCTACACCTTC. The variable domain in full, with the rest retrieved from reference TRBV7-2 and TRBJ1-2, is GAGVSQSPSNKVTEKGKDVELRCDPISGHTALYWYRQSLGQGLEFLIYFQGNSAPDKSGLPSDRFSAERTGGSVSTLTIQRTQQEDSAVYLCASRIGAGLSHGYTFGSGTRLTVV.

The chain couples TRBV30 to TRBJ2-3; no clear D gene. The V end was cut by 0 bases, the J end by 8 bases, with 12 bases between. CDR3 length: 13 residues. Germline-derived CDR1 and CDR2 are GTSNPN and SVGIG (reference sequence). Here the CDR3 reads CAWSVPPPGTQYF. The DNA for the CDR3 is TGTGCCTGGAGTGTTCCCCCACCAGGTACGCAGTATTTT.

V is TRBV6-1 and J is TRBJ2-1; 13 bases are shared with TRBD2. The ends lost 10 bases at V and 7 bases at J; junction bases unmatched: 7. The germline gives CDR1 MNHNS, CDR2 SASEGT. CDR3 length: 14 amino acids. CDR3 in DNA: TGTGCCACCAGCGGACTAGCGGGAGTAAATGAGCAGTTCTTC. This sequence encodes CATSGLAGVNEQFF.

This sequence joins TRBV7-8 and TRBJ1-6; 8 nucleotides agree with TRBD1. Per germline, CDR1 SGHVS and CDR2 FQNEAQ. CDR3 length: 16 residues. Trimming at V came to 1 base and at J to 7 bases, leaving 6 bases not matched to a gene. In DNA, the CDR3 is TGTGCCAGCAGCTTAGGACAGGGGTTGAGGAATTCACCCCTCCACTTT. Residues: CASSLGQGLRNSPLHF.

This clone was seen a few times. The V and J genes are TRBV14 and TRBJ2-5; TRBD2 agrees at 7 bases. Trimming took 2 bases from V and 3 from J; bases not matched to a gene: 6. The CDR3 runs 15 residues. CDR1 is SGHDN, CDR2 FVKESK, per germline. This CDR3 is CASSQRGGQEETQYF. The DNA for the CDR3 is TGTGCCAGCAGCCAACGCGGGGGTCAGGAAGAGACCCAGTACTTC.

The V and J genes are TRBV7-2 and TRBJ1-1; tentative D call: TRBD1 (5 bases). CDR3 length: 13 amino acids. CDR1 and CDR2 (germline): SGHTA, FQGNSA. Trimming removed 5 bases at V and 8 bases at J, with 15 bases between. CDR3 sequence reads: CASSPNGAREAFF. The CDR3 DNA sequence: TGTGCCAGCAGCCCGAATGGGGCGCGGGAAGCTTTCTTT.

This clone was picked up a small number of times. V gene TRBV19 combines with J gene TRBJ2-6; 8 positions agree with TRBD1. V was clipped by 5 bases and J by 0 bases; unmatched bases: 6. The CDR3 loop spans 17 amino acids. Per germline, CDR1 LNHDA and CDR2 SQIVND (reference sequence). This CDR3 reads CASSLGQGRSGANVLTF. As DNA, the CDR3 is TGTGCCAGTAGTCTCGGACAGGGCCGCTCTGGGGCCAACGTCCTGACTTTC.

CDR3 nucleotides: TGTGCCAGCAGCGGGGGGCTTTCGAACACCGGGGAGCTGTTTTTT. Its translation: CASSGGLSNTGELFF. V is TRBV9 and J is TRBJ2-2; D might be TRBD1 (6 bases). The V gene's germline CDR1 is SGDLS and CDR2 YYNGEE. Deletions cut 3 bases from V and 0 bases from J, with 9 bases between. The CDR3 is 15 amino acids.

This clone was seen a handful of times. This chain connects TRBV27 to TRBJ2-3, with 7 positions matching TRBD2. Germline loops: CDR1 MNHEY, CDR2 SMNVEV (reference sequence). The CDR3 is 14 residues long. The V and J ends lost 3 bases and 4 bases, in that order; junction bases with no gene match: 4. CDR3 sequence reads: CASSFGGRADTQYF. As DNA, the CDR3 is TGTGCCAGCAGTTTCGGTGGGAGGGCAGATACGCAGTATTTT.

V usage is TRBV28 and J usage is TRBJ2-3; TRBD1 aligns across 8 bases. The CDR3 has 15 amino acids. Germline values: CDR1 MDHEN, CDR2 SYDVKM. V trimming: 7 bases; J trimming: 0 bases; junction bases outside the gene matches: 6. The CDR3 sequence is CASIRQGFSTDTQYF. The CDR3 DNA is TGTGCCAGCATTAGACAGGGGTTCAGCACAGATACGCAGTATTTT.

The genes are TRBV9 and TRBJ2-1; 7 positions agree with TRBD2. V lost 3 bases and J lost 1; bases outside the gene matches: 4. The germline CDR1 and CDR2 sequences are SGDLS and YYNGEE. The CDR3 runs to 15 residues. Here the CDR3 reads CASSARTSSYNEQFF. CDR3 sequence (DNA): TGTGCCAGCAGCGCCAGGACTAGTTCCTACAATGAGCAGTTCTTC.

The chain recombines TRBV4-3 with TRBJ1-6; 12 bases map to TRBD1. Losses at the gene ends were 1 base for V and 10 bases for J; bases not matched to a gene: 5. This CDR3 is 16 amino acids long. Germline loops: CDR1 LGHNA, CDR2 YSLEER. CDR3 sequence: CASSQAGTGGRSPLHF. The CDR3 bases are TGCGCCAGCAGCCAAGCCGGGACAGGGGGCAGGTCACCCCTCCACTTT.

This chain connects TRBV19 to TRBJ1-2, with D possibly being TRBD1 (5 bases). Germline V gives CDR1 LNHDA, CDR2 SQIVND (reference sequence). V lost 2 bases and J lost 3, with 7 bases in between. The CDR3 is 13 residues long. The CDR3 spells CASSIIGDYGYTF. The CDR3 coding sequence is TGTGCCAGTAGTATAATAGGGGACTATGGCTACACCTTC.

V is TRBV5-1 and J is TRBJ2-1; 7 bases fit TRBD2. Germline V gene sequence: CDR1 SGHRS, CDR2 YFSETQ. CDR3 size: 14 residues. J gave up 4 bases and V 7 bases, and 8 bases lay outside the gene matches. In DNA, the CDR3 is TGCGCCAGCTGGACCGGGACTATATACAATGAGCAGTTCTTC. Its protein is CASWTGTIYNEQFF.

The rearrangement links TRBV5-1 to TRBJ1-2, with no clear D. The ends were cut back, 0 bases at V and 7 bases at J, with 13 bases in the middle. The V gene's germline CDR1 is SGHRS and CDR2 YFSETQ. The CDR3 contains 14 residues. CDR3: CASSLAIEGGGYTF. The CDR3, as DNA: TGCGCCAGCAGCTTGGCCATTGAGGGAGGTGGCTACACCTTC.

The chain joins TRBV6-6 to TRBJ1-1; TRBD1 agrees at 7 bases. This CDR3 comprises 14 residues. Germline V gives CDR1 MNHNY, CDR2 SVGAGI (reference sequence). V lost 6 bases to trimming and J lost 4 bases; unmatched junction nucleotides: 8. In nucleotides, the CDR3 is TGTGCCAGCAGGCCGAGGGGGCCGGTCACTGAAGCTTTCTTT. Its translation: CASRPRGPVTEAFF.

The sample holds one count of this clone. J is TRBJ2-7 and V is TRBV9; the D gene is possibly TRBD2 (6 bases). This CDR3 comprises 15 residues. Germline CDR1 reads SGDLS; CDR2 reads YYNGEE. The ends were cut back, 1 base at V and 3 bases at J, with 14 bases in the middle. CDR3 region: CASSVLDSGIYEQYF. The CDR3 nucleotides read TGTGCCAGCAGCGTATTGGATAGCGGCATCTACGAGCAGTACTTC.

This clone was observed a few times. The V gene is TRBV7-9, the J gene TRBJ2-1; possible D gene TRBD2, 5 bases. The CDR3 loop spans 14 amino acids. V shed 5 bases and J shed 11 bases, with 19 bases lying between them. Germline lookup yields CDR1 SEHNR and CDR2 FQNEAQ (reference sequence). CDR3 sequence (DNA): TGTGCCAGCAGCACCCTAGGACGGGATGTTAAGCAGTTCTTC. Encoded protein: CASSTLGRDVKQFF.

This clone was seen a few times. This chain uses TRBV5-1 with TRBJ2-7; 7 bases align to TRBD1. Trimming removed 0 bases from V and 2 bases from J; junction bases left unmatched: 2. CDR1 and CDR2 (germline): SGHRS, YFSETQ. This CDR3 contains 14 residues. In DNA, the CDR3 is TGCGCCAGCAGCTTGGGGACAGGAACCTACGAGCAGTACTTC. It is translated as CASSLGTGTYEQYF. Full variable domain (outside the CDR3, taken from reference TRBV5-1 and TRBJ2-7): KAGVTQTPRYLIKTRGQQVTLSCSPISGHRSVSWYQQTPGQGLQFLFEYFSETQRNKGNFPGRFSGRQFSNSRSEMNVSTLELGDSALYLCASSLGTGTYEQYFGPGTRLTVT.

This clone showed up just a few times. The chain couples TRBV9 to TRBJ2-3; the D is unclear. From germline, CDR1 is SGDLS and CDR2 YYNGEE. The V gene lost 6 bases and the J gene lost 6 bases, with 17 bases spanning the gap. The CDR3 sequence is 14 residues long. CDR3: CASNSGHSQDTQYF. The CDR3 bases are TGTGCCAGCAACTCAGGCCACTCCCAGGATACGCAGTATTTT.

The rearrangement uses TRBV9 and TRBJ1-1, with D unclear. V was shortened by 4 bases and J by 4 bases, with 11 bases between the two germline ends. CDR1 is SGDLS and CDR2 is YYNGEE in the germline V gene. The CDR3 runs to 13 residues. CDR3 amino acids: CASSPRGITEAFF. The DNA of the CDR3 is TGTGCCAGCAGCCCCCGCGGGATCACTGAAGCTTTCTTT.

The chain couples TRBV6-5 to TRBJ1-2; D is possibly TRBD1 (6 bases). The ends were cut back, 6 bases at V and 2 bases at J, with 13 bases in the middle. Germline assignment: CDR1 MNHEY and CDR2 SVGAGI. This CDR3 has 14 amino acids. In DNA form, the CDR3 reads TGTGCCAGCAGCTCTAGCACAGGGAACTATGGCTACACCTTC. Protein: CASSSSTGNYGYTF.

The chain recombines TRBV5-4 with TRBJ1-5; no clear D gene. The CDR3 spans 14 residues. Looked up from germline, CDR1 is SGHNT and CDR2 is YYREEE (reference sequence). V was trimmed by 0 bases and J by 4 bases, leaving 8 bases between them. CDR3 nucleotides: TGTGCCAGCAGCTTGGTCGGGAATAATCAGCCCCAGCATTTT. Translated: CASSLVGNNQPQHF.

The rearrangement links TRBV7-3 to TRBJ2-3; TRBD1 aligns across 9 bases. V lost 5 bases and J lost 3; bases outside the gene matches: 18. The germline CDR1 and CDR2 sequences are SGHTA and FQGTGA. The CDR3 is made up of 19 amino acids. CDR3 residues: CASSPLTPSTGGRTDTQYF. Written as DNA, the CDR3 is TGTGCCAGCAGCCCCCTAACCCCGTCTACAGGGGGCAGGACAGATACGCAGTATTTT.

The V gene is TRBV9, the J gene TRBJ1-1; 8 bases map to TRBD1. V was pared by 3 bases and J by 3 bases, with 10 bases of the junction left unmatched. CDR1 is SGDLS and CDR2 is YYNGEE in the germline V gene. The CDR3 is made up of 16 amino acids. As DNA, the CDR3 is TGTGCCAGCAGCGGCGGACCACAGGGGGAGGACACTGAAGCTTTCTTT. The encoded protein is CASSGGPQGEDTEAFF.

The J gene is TRBJ2-2, the V gene TRBV5-5; 7 bases align to TRBD2. Germline-derived CDR1 and CDR2 are SGHKS and YYEKEE (reference sequence). With V trimmed by 5 bases and J by 6 bases, 4 bases remained unmatched. CDR3 length: 13 amino acids. The CDR3 region has the DNA TGTGCCAGCAGGCGGGAGAGCGCCGGGGAGCTGTTTTTT. This codes for CASRRESAGELFF.